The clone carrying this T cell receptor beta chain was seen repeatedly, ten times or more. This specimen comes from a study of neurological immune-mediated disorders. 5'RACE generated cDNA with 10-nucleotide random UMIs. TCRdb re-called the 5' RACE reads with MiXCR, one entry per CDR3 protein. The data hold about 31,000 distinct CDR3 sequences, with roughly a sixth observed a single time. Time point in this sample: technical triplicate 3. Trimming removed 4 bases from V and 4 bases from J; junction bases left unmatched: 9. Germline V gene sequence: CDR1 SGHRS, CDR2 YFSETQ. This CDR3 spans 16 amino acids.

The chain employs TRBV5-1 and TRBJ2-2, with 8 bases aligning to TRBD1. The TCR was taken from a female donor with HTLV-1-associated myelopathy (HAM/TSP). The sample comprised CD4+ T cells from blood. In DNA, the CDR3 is TGCGCCAGCAGCCACAGGACAGGGCGGTCCACCGGGGAGCTGTTTTTT. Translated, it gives CASSHRTGRSTGELFF.